This T cell receptor (beta chain) derives from a study of beta chain features in type 1 diabetes. Study-wide points: In all four CD4+ subsets, TCRB CDR3 length was significantly, moderately reduced in type 1 diabetes.

Trimming took off 0 bases at V and 6 bases at J, with 7 bases between the two ends. Per the germline V gene, CDR1 is SGHRS and CDR2 is YFSETQ. The CDR3 runs to 12 residues. Staining for CD45RO/CCR7/CD25/CD127/CD95/CD27 allowed sorting of CD4+ naive, central memory, regulatory and stem cell-like memory cells. Every bit of the isolated RNA underwent reverse transcription, so sequencing read expressed TCRB transcripts. TCRdb's table, derived via immunoSEQ multiplex PCR, lists solely in-frame clones and lacks some. The sample yields some 23,000 clones, about 70% seen once. Regarding this clone: Its antigen is still unknown.

Sequencing input: stem cell memory CD4+ T cells from blood. This TCR was recovered from a woman in her thirties or forties with type 1 diabetes. The chain uses TRBV5-1 and TRBJ2-7; D gene unclear. This CDR3 is CASSLVHGEQYF. CDR3 sequence (DNA): TGCGCCAGCAGCTTGGTTCACGGCGAGCAGTACTTC. Full variable domain (outside the CDR3, taken from reference TRBV5-1 and TRBJ2-7): KAGVTQTPRYLIKTRGQQVTLSCSPISGHRSVSWYQQTPGQGLQFLFEYFSETQRNKGNFPGRFSGRQFSNSRSEMNVSTLELGDSALYLCASSLVHGEQYFGPGTRLTVT.